The next 10 T cell receptor beta chains were all read from a single sample in a study of blood T cells in healthy people across ages. It was with a sample-barcoded 5' primer and a J-beta primer mix that a second PCR of about 6 to 12 cycles was run. TCRdb re-called the 5' RACE reads with MiXCR, one entry per CDR3 protein. This sample carries hundreds of thousands of distinct CDR3 sequences, 32% of them seen once, and the ten largest clones take about 16%. The material sequenced was blood. These receptors originate from a woman of 80 years or more in good health.

This clonotype was picked up one time. Given a much more abundant clone one base away, this may be a read error. The gene calls are TRBV5-6 and TRBJ1-1; 7 nucleotides align to TRBD1. From germline, CDR1 is SGHDT and CDR2 YYEEEE. This CDR3 is 14 amino acids long. Here the CDR3 DNA reads TGTGCCAACAGCCAAGGGGGCGCGGACACTGAAGCTTTCTTT. Protein product: CANSQGGADTEAFF.

The V gene is TRBV3-1, the J gene TRBJ1-2; D perhaps matches TRBD1 (5 bases). The CDR3 extends over 17 amino acids. Between the trimmed V and J ends, which lost 3 bases and 5 bases, there was a span of 22 bases. Germline V CDR1 and CDR2: LGHDT, YNNKEL (reference sequence). The CDR3 DNA is TGTGCCAGCAGCCATGAGACTCAGGGTTTCTTACAGTATGGCTACACCTTC. It encodes CASSHETQGFLQYGYTF.

This sequence joins TRBV20-1 and TRBJ2-1, with 11 bases identical to TRBD2. The ends lost 3 bases at V and 10 bases at J; junction bases unmatched: 8. Per the germline V gene, CDR1 is DFQATT and CDR2 is SNEGSKA (reference sequence). The CDR3 loop spans 14 amino acids. The CDR3: CSARTSGTPWEQFF. CDR3 in DNA: TGCAGTGCTAGGACTAGCGGGACTCCTTGGGAGCAGTTCTTC.

Turning to this clonotype: The junction and the germline gene differ at one end; a read error may be behind it. The V call is TRBV10-3, the J call TRBJ1-2; D might be TRBD1 (6 bases). The CDR3 is made up of 15 amino acids. The V gene's germline CDR1 is ENHRY and CDR2 SYGVKD. The CDR3 DNA sequence: TGTGTCATCTCCCCCCAGGGGATGGGGAACTATAGCTACACCTTC. This translates into CVISPQGMGNYSYTF.

This clonotype was counted at least ten times. The chain employs TRBV18 and TRBJ2-3; D call uncertain. Germline assignment: CDR1 KGHSH and CDR2 LQKENI. The germline V and J ends were trimmed by 1 base and 5 bases, with 10 bases remaining between them. This CDR3 is 14 amino acids long. CDR3 region: CASSPRGEKDTQYF. CDR3 coding DNA: TGTGCCAGCTCACCACGTGGAGAAAAAGATACGCAGTATTTT.

This clonotype was counted at least ten times. The CDR3 reads CASSISGTGRRNTEAFF. The CDR3 DNA is TGTGCCAGCAGCATTTCCGGGACAGGGAGAAGGAACACTGAAGCTTTCTTT. The rearrangement joins TRBV5-6 to TRBJ1-1; 9 bases map to TRBD1. In germline, CDR1 is SGHDT, CDR2 YYEEEE. J was trimmed by 1 base and V by 4 bases; bases with no gene match: 11. The CDR3 is 17 amino acids.

This clonotype occurred many times. The gene calls are TRBV10-3 and TRBJ2-7; TRBD2 agrees at 11 bases. CDR3 length: 16 amino acids. Looked up from germline, CDR1 is ENHRY and CDR2 is SYGVKD. Trimming cost V 2 bases and J 3 bases; bases outside gene matches: 6. The CDR3 reads CAISERLAGSHYEQYF. The CDR3, as DNA: TGTGCCATCAGTGAGCGACTAGCGGGGTCCCACTACGAGCAGTACTTC.

The rearrangement uses TRBV11-2 and TRBJ2-2; D may be TRBD1 (6 bases). Trimming pared 1 base from V and 7 bases from J, leaving 13 bases between. The CDR3 has 15 residues. Germline V gene sequence: CDR1 SGHAT, CDR2 FQNNGV. In nucleotides, the CDR3 is TGTGCCAGCAGCTTAGGGTACAGGGAAGGCGGGGAGCTGTTTTTT. This codes for CASSLGYREGGELFF.

This clonotype has a single count. This may stem from a read error, because a much larger clone lies one nucleotide away. This chain connects TRBV14 to TRBJ2-5, with D unclear. Deletions cut 4 bases from V and 7 bases from J, with 16 bases between. The CDR3 contains 14 residues. Germline CDR1 is SGHDN and CDR2 is FVKESK. This CDR3 reads CASSRGPSYGTQYF. CDR3 in DNA: TGTGCCAGCAGCCGAGGCCCTTCTTATGGGACCCAGTACTTC. The variable domain in full, completed from reference TRBV14 and TRBJ2-5, reads EAGVTQFPSHSVIEKGQTVTLRCDPISGHDNLYWYRRVMGKEIKFLLHFVKESKQDESGMPNNRFLAERTGGTYSTLKVQPAELEDSGVYFCASSRGPSYGTQYFGPGTRLLVL.

The genes are TRBV2 and TRBJ1-1; possibly TRBD1 for D (5 bases). V was trimmed by 5 bases and J by 5 bases, leaving 15 bases between them. Germline V lookup: CDR1 SNHLY, CDR2 FYNNEI. The CDR3 covers 14 residues. The CDR3 DNA is TGTGCCAGCAGTTCGCAGGGAGTACGGACTGAAGCTTTCTTT. This encodes CASSSQGVRTEAFF.